This TCR beta chain was recovered during a study of shared clonotypes between healthy human individuals. The study, taken as a whole, reports: Deeper or shallower sequencing was expected to change how clonotypes are shared among donors. Clonotypes shared by all four donors outscored non-shared clonotypes in generation probability.

Note on this clone: As yet, its antigen is unknown.

The CDR3 contains 16 residues. V lost 5 bases, J lost 3 bases, and 18 bases lay in between. Germline CDR1 is SGHTA and CDR2 is FQGNSA. Libraries were prepared by immunoSEQ multiplex PCR; TCRdb keeps only in-frame clonotypes and omits some of them. The table records millions of clones, 85% to 95% of them present only once. J is TRBJ2-3 and V is TRBV7-2, with D tentatively TRBD1 (5 bases). The TCR comes from a man between 18 and 35 years old in good health. Some clones in this sample may be carry-over from other donors' samples. Source material: naive CD4+ T cells from PBMCs. The sample's subset: CD45RA+ positively selected. The CDR3 loop is CASSRSAGRVTDTQYF. CDR3 bases: TGTGCCAGCAGCAGATCTGCAGGCAGGGTAACAGATACGCAGTATTTT.